These 27 T cell receptor beta chains originate from one sample sequenced in a study of T-cell reconstitution after alpha-beta-depleted transplantation in children. Library preparation (for TCRbeta) was performed with unique molecular identifiers. MiXCR, applied by TCRdb to the PCR reads, yields one record per CDR3 protein. The table has hundreds of thousands of distinct CDR3 sequences, roughly a tenth seen once. Sequenced material: PBMCs from the stem cell graft donor, taken from the stem cell graft. The source of these receptors is a human donor who donated a stem cell graft to a child with acute myeloid leukemia.

This clonotype has a handful of counts. The CDR3 DNA reads TGTGCCAGCGTGGCGGACGGGGCGGGAGGCGTCTACGAGCAGTACTTC. It translates to CASVADGAGGVYEQYF. The chain has TRBV27 and TRBJ2-7; TRBD2 matches 8 bases. Trimming at V came to 8 bases and at J to 3 bases, leaving 15 bases not matched to a gene. Germline assignment: CDR1 MNHEY and CDR2 SMNVEV (reference sequence). The CDR3 has 16 residues.

This clonotype was found many times. V is TRBV12-3 or TRBV12-4 and J is TRBJ2-1; 10 bases are shared with TRBD2. There are 15 residues in the CDR3. The trim removed 6 bases at V and 9 bases at J, leaving 11 bases unmatched. The CDR3 DNA sequence: TGTGCCAGCAGCCTGGAGCGGGAGGGCCTGGGTGAGCAGTTCTTC. This codes for CASSLEREGLGEQFF.

The table lists this clonotype with a few counts. The J gene is TRBJ2-7, the V gene TRBV11-1; perhaps TRBD2 as D (7 bases). V gave up 5 bases and J gave up 2 bases, with 16 bases separating them. CDR1 SGHAT and CDR2 FQDESV come from the germline V gene (reference sequence). CDR3 length: 15 residues. In DNA, the CDR3 is TGTGCCAGCAGCACCCGGGGGGCGGTTACCTACGAGCAGTACTTC. As protein: CASSTRGAVTYEQYF.

The chain employs TRBV10-3 and TRBJ1-1; 8 nucleotides align to TRBD1. Trimming took 5 bases from V and 4 from J; bases not matched to a gene: 6. Germline lookup yields CDR1 ENHRY and CDR2 SYGVKD. This CDR3 spans 14 amino acids. The CDR3 DNA follows: TGTGCCATCAGTTCCGGGACAGGTTTCACTGAAGCTTTCTTT. This translates into CAISSGTGFTEAFF.

This clonotype was found a few times. The chain is built from TRBV20-1 and TRBJ2-5; TRBD2 matches 11 bases. CDR1 and CDR2 (germline): DFQATT, SNEGSKA (reference sequence). The V and J ends lost 8 bases and 5 bases, in that order; junction bases with no gene match: 10. The CDR3 is 14 residues long. The CDR3 DNA sequence: TGCAGTACCCTAGCGGGAGGCGGGGGGGAGACCCAGTACTTC. This gives the protein CSTLAGGGGETQYF.

This clonotype occurred many times. CDR3 residues: CASTLRGTSDNEQFF. Here the CDR3 DNA reads TGTGCCAGCACCCTAAGAGGGACTAGCGACAATGAGCAGTTCTTC. The J gene is TRBJ2-1, the V gene TRBV6-1, with 10 bases that match TRBD2. V shed 7 bases, J shed 5 bases, and the junction held 8 bases outside the gene matches. The length of the CDR3 is 15 residues. Germline V gene lookup returns CDR1 MNHNS and CDR2 SASEGT.

This clonotype turned up a few times. The chain has TRBV7-3 and TRBJ2-2; the match to TRBD1 covers 8 bases. The CDR3 length is 15 residues. J was trimmed by 4 bases and V by 5 bases; bases with no gene match: 6. CDR1 and CDR2 from the germline V gene are SGHTA and FQGTGA. CDR3: CASSRQGAITGELFF. The CDR3, as DNA: TGTGCCAGCAGCCGGCAGGGGGCGATCACCGGGGAGCTGTTTTTT.

The chain employs TRBV7-6 and TRBJ2-3; 7 bases fit TRBD2. Looked up from germline, CDR1 is SGHVS and CDR2 is FNYEAQ. This CDR3 has 18 residues. The junction had 10 bases not matched to a gene; V was cut back by 1 base and J by 0 bases. CDR3 nucleotide sequence: TGTGCCAGCAGCTTAGGGCTTGGCGGGAGTGTGAGCACAGATACGCAGTATTTT. It codes for CASSLGLGGSVSTDTQYF.

This clonotype was recorded a few times. The gene calls are TRBV20-1 and TRBJ1-2; D gene ambiguous. The ends were cut back, 6 bases at V and 4 bases at J, with 9 bases in the middle. This CDR3 has 11 residues. The germline V gene has CDR1 DFQATT and CDR2 SNEGSKA (reference sequence). The CDR3, as DNA: TGCAGTGCCCCTGACTTCTATGGCTACACCTTC. Amino acids: CSAPDFYGYTF.

The V gene is TRBV30, the J gene TRBJ2-1; 8 nucleotides agree with TRBD2. The CDR3 totals 16 residues. V was clipped by 0 bases and J by 6 bases; unmatched bases: 10. Germline CDR1 is GTSNPN and CDR2 is SVGIG (reference sequence). The CDR3 sequence: CAWSVLAEPAPNEQFF. DNA for the CDR3: TGTGCCTGGAGTGTACTAGCGGAGCCCGCGCCCAATGAGCAGTTCTTC.

This clonotype was observed a handful of times. The chain uses TRBV10-3 and TRBJ2-1; perhaps TRBD1 as D (5 bases). The CDR3 loop spans 18 amino acids. Germline V gene lookup returns CDR1 ENHRY and CDR2 SYGVKD. The V and J ends lost 4 bases and 6 bases respectively, with 25 bases between them. CDR3 loop: CAISVDSRLGASGNEQFF. The CDR3 nucleotides read TGTGCCATCAGTGTCGATAGCAGATTAGGGGCCTCGGGCAATGAGCAGTTCTTC.

This clonotype was observed a few times. The V and J genes are TRBV7-2 and TRBJ2-1; 11 positions agree with TRBD1. The CDR3 has 16 amino acids. V dropped 5 bases and J dropped 3; count of bases not matched to a gene: 6. Germline V lookup: CDR1 SGHTA, CDR2 FQGNSA. The CDR3 reads CASSTSGTGGYNEQFF. CDR3 bases: TGTGCCAGCAGCACGTCCGGGACAGGGGGCTACAATGAGCAGTTCTTC.

This clonotype was picked up a small number of times. V is TRBV4-3 and J is TRBJ2-7; 8 nucleotides match TRBD2. The junction had 10 bases not matched to a gene; V was cut back by 5 bases and J by 7 bases. The CDR3 sequence is 14 residues long. Germline CDR1 and CDR2: LGHNA and YSLEER. The CDR3 loop is CASSSGAGGWEQYF. The CDR3 nucleotides read TGCGCCAGCAGCTCCGGGGCGGGGGGCTGGGAGCAGTACTTC.

This chain connects TRBV7-9 to TRBJ2-7, with D tentatively TRBD2 (6 bases). V shed 4 bases and J shed 7 bases, with 17 bases lying between them. Germline V gene data show CDR1 as SEHNR and CDR2 as FQNEAQ (reference sequence). The CDR3 totals 14 residues. This chain's CDR3 is CASSSMARGGEQYF. The CDR3 bases are TGTGCCAGCAGCTCCATGGCCCGCGGAGGGGAGCAGTACTTC.

The chain carries TRBV25-1 and TRBJ2-1; 7 nucleotides align to TRBD1. The CDR3 is 17 residues long. The germline CDR1 and CDR2 sequences are MGHDK and SYGVNS. The ends lost 2 bases at V and 5 bases at J; junction bases unmatched: 12. CDR3 residues: CASSEPPGTALNNEQFF. In DNA form, the CDR3 reads TGTGCCAGCAGTGAACCCCCCGGGACAGCCCTTAACAATGAGCAGTTCTTC.

The genes are TRBV5-1 and TRBJ2-1; D remains ambiguous. V was shortened by 2 bases and J by 6 bases, with 12 bases between the two germline ends. Germline V gene sequence: CDR1 SGHRS, CDR2 YFSETQ. The CDR3 consists of 14 residues. CDR3 loop: CASSLSTTINEQFF. CDR3 coding DNA: TGCGCCAGCAGCTTATCCACTACAATCAATGAGCAGTTCTTC.

This clonotype was detected many times. This chain links TRBV20-1 with TRBJ2-7; D possibly uses TRBD1 or TRBD2 (5 bases each). The V end lost 1 base, the J end lost 7 bases, and 26 bases lay between the germline ends. The CDR3 has 17 residues. Per germline, CDR1 DFQATT and CDR2 SNEGSKA (reference sequence). The CDR3 spells CSARATGTGFVRQEQYF. The CDR3 coding sequence is TGCAGTGCTAGAGCAACCGGGACCGGGTTCGTTAGGCAGGAGCAGTACTTC.

The chain carries TRBV29-1 and TRBJ2-1; 10 bases are a match to TRBD2. This CDR3 contains 14 residues. After removal of 6 bases from V and 3 bases from J, the junction contained 5 bases not matched to a gene. The germline CDR1 and CDR2 sequences are SQVTM and ANQGSEA. The DNA for the CDR3 is TGCAGCGTCCGGACTAGCGGCCACTACAATGAGCAGTTCTTC. Residues: CSVRTSGHYNEQFF.

There are many counts of this clonotype. The rearrangement uses TRBV9 and TRBJ2-1, with no clear D. Germline CDR1 reads SGDLS; CDR2 reads YYNGEE. The CDR3 loop spans 14 amino acids. Trimming left V 0 bases short and J 0 bases short, with 4 bases between. In DNA form, the CDR3 reads TGTGCCAGCAGCGTAGCACCCTCCTACAATGAGCAGTTCTTC. This gives the protein CASSVAPSYNEQFF.

This clonotype has more than one count but fewer than ten. The chain has TRBV10-3 and TRBJ2-5; D gene unclear. The germline V gene encodes CDR1 ENHRY and CDR2 SYGVKD. V shed 4 bases and J shed 2 bases, with 14 bases lying between them. The CDR3 contains 15 residues. CDR3 protein: CAISGSVPGQETQYF. CDR3 coding DNA: TGTGCCATCAGTGGGTCTGTTCCCGGGCAAGAGACCCAGTACTTC.

This clonotype was observed a handful of times. The chain has TRBV3-1 and TRBJ2-4, with D possibly matching TRBD1 (6 bases). This CDR3 is built from 16 residues. Deletions cut 4 bases from V and 8 bases from J, with 21 bases between. In germline, CDR1 is LGHDT, CDR2 YNNKEL (reference sequence). CDR3 nucleotides: TGTGCCAGCAGCCCCCCGAGGGGGTTCAGGGGTCACATTCAGTACTTC. Translating gives CASSPPRGFRGHIQYF.

This sequence joins TRBV7-8 and TRBJ2-1; 9 nucleotides match TRBD2. After removal of 2 bases from V and 3 bases from J, the junction contained 2 bases not matched to a gene. Germline CDR1 reads SGHVS; CDR2 reads FQNEAQ. The CDR3 has 15 residues. CDR3 protein: CASSLYSGSYNEQFF. The DNA of the CDR3 is TGTGCCAGCAGCTTATATAGCGGGAGCTACAATGAGCAGTTCTTC. Together with reference TRBV7-8 and TRBJ2-1, the CDR3 gives the full variable domain: GAGVSQSPRYKVAKRGQDVALRCDPISGHVSLFWYQQALGQGPEFLTYFQNEAQLDKSGLPSDRFFAERPEGSVSTLKIQRTQQEDSAVYLCASSLYSGSYNEQFFGPGTRLTVL.

This clonotype was seen a handful of times. The chain carries TRBV7-3 and TRBJ2-2, with D possibly matching TRBD1 (6 bases). Germline values: CDR1 SGHTA, CDR2 FQGTGA. The CDR3 has 13 amino acids. The V and J ends lost 3 bases and 5 bases respectively, with 7 bases between them. The CDR3 DNA is TGTGCCAGCAGCTTCGACAGGACCGGGGAGCTGTTTTTT. As protein: CASSFDRTGELFF. Filled out from reference TRBV7-3 and TRBJ2-2, the complete variable domain reads GAGVSQTPSNKVTEKGKYVELRCDPISGHTALYWYRQSLGQGPEFLIYFQGTGAADDSGLPNDRFFAVRPEGSVSTLKIQRTERGDSAVYLCASSFDRTGELFFGEGSRLTVL.

This clonotype was counted at least ten times. This chain joins TRBV28 and TRBJ2-7; TRBD1 agrees at 10 bases. The CDR3 totals 16 residues. The V gene's germline CDR1 is MDHEN and CDR2 SYDVKM. J was trimmed by 0 bases and V by 4 bases; bases with no gene match: 6. The CDR3 here is CASSWDRGHSSYEQYF. Written as DNA, the CDR3 is TGTGCCAGCAGTTGGGACAGGGGCCACAGCTCCTACGAGCAGTACTTC.

The chain has TRBV7-9 and TRBJ2-2, with 8 positions matching TRBD1. The germline CDR1 and CDR2 sequences are SEHNR and FQNEAQ (reference sequence). V lost 1 base, J lost 6 bases, and 7 bases stayed unmatched. The CDR3 totals 16 residues. This CDR3 is CASSLEPGGAPGELFF. CDR3 bases: TGTGCCAGCAGCTTAGAACCAGGGGGCGCACCCGGGGAGCTGTTTTTT.

This clonotype was seen many times. This chain connects TRBV28 to TRBJ1-1, with a tentative D call TRBD1 (6 bases). This CDR3 contains 13 residues. The V end was cut by 7 bases, the J end by 4 bases, with 13 bases between. Germline values: CDR1 MDHEN, CDR2 SYDVKM. The CDR3 is CASNVRGGTEAFF. The CDR3 bases are TGTGCCAGCAACGTCAGGGGTGGCACTGAAGCTTTCTTT.

Only a few counts were recorded for this clonotype. J is TRBJ2-7 and V is TRBV7-2; 11 bases match TRBD2. The CDR3 runs 16 residues. V lost 3 bases and J lost 2; bases outside the gene matches: 6. Per the germline V gene, CDR1 is SGHTA and CDR2 is FQGNSA. The CDR3 sequence is CASSFSGTSGAYEQYF. The CDR3 nucleotides read TGTGCCAGCAGCTTTTCCGGGACTAGCGGTGCCTACGAGCAGTACTTC.